The present T cell receptor (beta chain) was sequenced within a study of cytomegalovirus exposure and HLA in healthy donors. Germline CDR1 is MNHEY and CDR2 is SMNVEV (reference sequence). The CDR3 extends over 15 amino acids. V lost 6 bases to trimming and J lost 2 bases; unmatched junction nucleotides: 8. Donors came from a validation cohort of 90 to 150 subjects, distinct from the first 666-subject cohort. Assay used: immunoSEQ multiplex PCR; TCRdb lists only in-frame clones, some missing. The sample has about 62,000 clones; about 95% are singletons. The receptor was isolated from a woman younger than 35 in good health and CMV-seropositive. The chain links TRBV27 to TRBJ1-1; TRBD1 aligns across 8 bases. The sample consisted of PBMCs. This chain's CDR3 is CASRDTGQVNTEAFF. CDR3 bases: TGTGCCAGCAGGGACACGGGACAGGTAAACACTGAAGCTTTCTTT.